This T cell receptor (beta chain) emerged from a study of blood T cell repertoires in COVID-19. Study in general: Whether acute or convalescent, the COVID-19 samples came from the United States, Italy and Spain. PBMCs, B-cell-depleted T cells, or T cells were the source of the cDNA or gDNA that made up the material.

As handled by the study authors: It was from reference gene primer amplification that nucleated cell counts were estimated. The protocol was immunoSEQ multiplex PCR, while the TCRdb copy is restricted to in-frame clones and leaves out a portion. Clone size and V and J calls were adopted from that table, with D and trimming inferred from the DNA. The sample yields 150,000 to 200,000 clones, under 95% seen once. The V and J ends lost 0 bases and 1 base, in that order; junction bases with no gene match: 3. This CDR3 contains 15 residues. Germline values: CDR1 MNHNY, CDR2 SVGAGI (reference sequence). V and J are TRBV6-6 and TRBJ2-7, with TRBD2 identical over 7 bases. Sequencing input: peripheral blood. This TCR was sampled from a young man with acute or convalescent COVID-19. The CDR3 here is CASSYSPGGSYEQYF. CDR3 nucleotide sequence: TGTGCCAGCAGTTACTCTCCGGGAGGTTCCTACGAGCAGTACTTC.